This T cell receptor beta chain was obtained from a study of PD-1 blockade in classical Hodgkin lymphoma (dated by TCRdb to the early 2020s). With respect to the entire study: Nivolumab dosing was 3 mg/kg intravenously every 2 weeks, continuing until either disease progression or unacceptable toxicity. To define a peripheral blood immune signature of response to PD-1 blockade in classical Hodgkin lymphoma, the study combined TCR beta sequencing with CyTOF.

On the study overall, not on this receptor specifically: Lower diversity was seen in patients whose nivolumab began less than 1 year after ASCT, and these patients were left out of later analyses so that immune reconstitution would not confound the results. Newly diagnosed patients were reported to have lower baseline TCR diversity than healthy donors, and relapsed/refractory patients were reported to have lower baseline TCR diversity still. Baseline diversity similar to that of newly diagnosed patients was observed in trial patients achieving complete response, whereas significantly lower diversity was observed in partial responders and progressors. CD4+ but not CD8+ TCR diversity rose significantly by C4D1 (p=0.0027 vs p=0.16), most apparent in complete responders (p=0.02). The study was limited to a single clinical trial cohort, and causes of repertoire differences, possibly disease activity or prior therapy, remained undefined.

The Qiagen DNeasy kit was used to extract genomic DNA from unsorted PBMCs and from the negatively selected CD4+ and CD8+ fractions. TCR beta CDR3 regions were subjected to amplification by immunoSEQ multiplex PCR with primers that anneal to V and J segments. Amplification bias was minimized using a synthetic immune receptor repertoire, and residual bias was removed computationally after sequencing. On the study's bioinformatics: Custom Python scripts were used to quantify repertoire diversity as the Shannon entropy index. Unsorted, CD4+ and CD8+ repertoires were analyzed separately, except for combined analyses in which CD4+ and CD8+ sequences were merged in silico. Clonal expansion was defined as a frequency increase of at least 2-fold after treatment compared with C1D1, and clones undetected at baseline were assigned a pseudocount of 0.5. Singleton clones were defined as clones with 0 or 1 copy at C1D1, and non-singleton clones were defined as clones with 2 or more copies. Clones expanded in unsorted samples were assigned a CD4+, CD8+ or unknown annotation through matching of protein sequences in sorted samples from the same patient. Wilcoxon tests on paired samples were used to test diversity changes from C1D1 to C4D1. Drawn from immuneACCESS, this table holds only the in-frame rearrangements with V and J called that TCRdb kept. Clones are partly lost; checked studies trace under half to an unresolved V gene and leave the rest unexplained. For V, J and clone size, that table is used; D and trimming come from the DNA. The sample yields about 90,000 clones; about 88% were counted once. The ten largest clonotypes hold roughly 10% of the sample.

Here V drops 4 bases and J drops 3 bases, and the junction holds 5 bases not matched to any gene. From the germline V gene (reference sequence), CDR1 is LNHDA and CDR2 is SQIVND. Spanning cysteine to phenylalanine, the CDR3 consists of 15 amino acids. Only the CDR3 DNA stays, 45 bases, in frame from base 1. What this sample's time point label stands for: cycle 2 day 1 (C2D1) of nivolumab. All trial patients had relapsed after autologous stem cell transplantation, with cohorts A, B and C differing in prior brentuximab vedotin exposure. A total of under 70 patients with relapsed/refractory classical Hodgkin lymphoma made up the trial cohort, and each patient's best overall response was complete response, partial response or progressive disease. Single-agent nivolumab was administered to trial patients in the multi-cohort phase II CheckMate 205 trial. Best overall response was determined by an independent review committee according to the 2007 International Working Group response criteria. Trial PBMCs were collected immediately before nivolumab initiation (C1D1) and during therapy at cycle 2 day 1 and cycle 4 day 1. After peripheral blood was drawn into 8 mL Vacutainer Cell Preparation Tubes, PBMCs were isolated by centrifugation and then cryopreserved.

On this clone itself: Its antigen specificity is not known. Within one base of it there is no much larger clone, and no base qualities were kept.

The chain is encoded by TRBV19 joined to TRBJ2-1, and 8 junctional nucleotides match TRBD2. The sequenced sample was peripheral blood mononuclear cells (PBMCs), obtained before the second cycle of nivolumab. This sequence was found in a human donor with classical Hodgkin lymphoma. The CDR3 in this case is CASSRGTSIYNEQFF. The nucleotide sequence is TGTGCCAGTAGTAGAGGGACTAGTATCTACAATGAGCAGTTCTTC.